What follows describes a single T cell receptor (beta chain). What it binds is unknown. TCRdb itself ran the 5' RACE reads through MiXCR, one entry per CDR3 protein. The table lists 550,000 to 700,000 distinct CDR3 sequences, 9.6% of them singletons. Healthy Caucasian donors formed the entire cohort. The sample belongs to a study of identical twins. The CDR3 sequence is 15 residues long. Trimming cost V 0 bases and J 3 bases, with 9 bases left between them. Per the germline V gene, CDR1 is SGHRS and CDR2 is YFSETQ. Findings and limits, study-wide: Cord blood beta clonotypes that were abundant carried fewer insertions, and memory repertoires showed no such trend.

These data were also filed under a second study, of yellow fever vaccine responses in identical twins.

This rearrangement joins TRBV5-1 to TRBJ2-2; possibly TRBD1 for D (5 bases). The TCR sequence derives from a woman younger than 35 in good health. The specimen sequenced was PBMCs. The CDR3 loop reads CASSLESGYTGELFF. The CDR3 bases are TGCGCCAGCAGCTTGGAATCAGGGTACACCGGGGAGCTGTTTTTT.